Shown below are 3 T cell receptor beta chains from a single sample sequenced in a study of T-cell reconstitution after alpha-beta-depleted transplantation in children. The authors prepared the TCRbeta library with unique molecular identifiers. TCRdb recomputed calls from the PCR reads with MiXCR, one row per CDR3 protein. The table records around 400,000 distinct CDR3 sequences, roughly 20% of them present only once. The sequenced sample was PBMCs from the stem cell graft donor, obtained from the stem cell graft. The receptor set was obtained from a human donor who donated a stem cell graft to a child with acute myeloid leukemia.

V and J are TRBV12-3 or TRBV12-4 and TRBJ2-1; D is undetermined. Trimming left V 3 bases short and J 6 bases short, with 12 bases between. CDR3 size: 14 residues. The DNA of the CDR3 is TGTGCCAGCAGTTTCTACAGTCTCGGCAATGAGCAGTTCTTC. Its protein is CASSFYSLGNEQFF.

This clonotype was seen a few times. The chain has TRBV12-3 or TRBV12-4 and TRBJ1-2; D perhaps matches TRBD1 (5 bases). There are 12 residues in the CDR3. Between the trimmed V and J ends, which lost 8 bases and 3 bases, there was a span of 10 bases. The CDR3 nucleotides are TGTGCCAGCTTGGACACCGACTATGGCTACACCTTC. It is translated as CASLDTDYGYTF.

This CDR3 reads CASSQPRQGVYNEQFF. The CDR3 region has the DNA TGCGCCAGCAGCCAACCTCGACAGGGGGTCTACAATGAGCAGTTCTTC. The rearrangement joins TRBV4-1 to TRBJ2-1; 9 positions agree with TRBD1. With V trimmed by 2 bases and J by 3 bases, 5 bases remained unmatched. The CDR3 has 16 amino acids. Per the germline V gene, CDR1 is MGHRA and CDR2 is YSYEKL.